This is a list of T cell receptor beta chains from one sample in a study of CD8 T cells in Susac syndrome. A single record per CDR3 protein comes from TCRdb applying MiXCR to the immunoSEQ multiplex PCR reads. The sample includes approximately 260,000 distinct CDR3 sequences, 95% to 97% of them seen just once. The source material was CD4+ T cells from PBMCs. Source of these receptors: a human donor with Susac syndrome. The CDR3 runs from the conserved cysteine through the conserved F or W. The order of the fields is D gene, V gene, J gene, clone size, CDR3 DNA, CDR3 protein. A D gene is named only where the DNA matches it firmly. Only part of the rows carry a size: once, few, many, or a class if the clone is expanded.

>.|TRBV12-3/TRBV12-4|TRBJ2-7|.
TGTGCCAGCAGTGCCCGACAGGGAGGGGATGGCGAGCAGTACTTC
CASSARQGGDGEQYF
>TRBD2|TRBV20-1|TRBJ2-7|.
TGCAGTGCTAGGGGAAACCTAGCGGGTGTGGCCAAACGGTACGAGCAGTACTTC
CSARGNLAGVAKRYEQYF
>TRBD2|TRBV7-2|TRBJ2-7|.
TGTGCCAGCAGCTTAGCGTCTAGCGGGAGTTTCTACGAGCAGTACTTC
CASSLASSGSFYEQYF
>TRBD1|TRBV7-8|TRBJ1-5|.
TGTGCCAGCAGCCGCCGGGACAGGGATACTAGCAATCAGCCCCAGCATTTT
CASSRRDRDTSNQPQHF
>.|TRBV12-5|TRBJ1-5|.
TGTGCTAGTGGTTTGGGGCGCGGGAATCAGCCCCAGCATTTT
CASGLGRGNQPQHF
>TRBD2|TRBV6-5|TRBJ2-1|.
TGTGCCAGCAGTTACTCGGCTTCGGGGACTACCTTCAATGAGCAGTTCTTC
CASSYSASGTTFNEQFF
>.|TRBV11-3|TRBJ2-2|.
TGTGCCAGCAGCTTAGATTTCGGCAGCCGCGGATCCGGGGAGCTGTTTTTT
CASSLDFGSRGSGELFF
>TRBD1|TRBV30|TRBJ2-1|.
TGTGCCTGGACGACAGGGAGCAATGAGCAGTTCTTC
CAWTTGSNEQFF
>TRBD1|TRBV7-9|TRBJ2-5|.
TGTGCCAGCAATATTCTGGGGACGACAGGGCCGGCGGTGGGGGAGACCCAGTACTTC
CASNILGTTGPAVGETQYF
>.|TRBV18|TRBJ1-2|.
TGTGCCAGCTCAAAGGTCGACTATGGCTACACCTTC
CASSKVDYGYTF
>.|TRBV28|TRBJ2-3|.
TGTGCCAGCACCCGGGGCTCAGATACGCAGTATTTT
CASTRGSDTQYF
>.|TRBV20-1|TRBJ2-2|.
TGCAGTGCTAGAGCTCTAAGCGGGAACACCGGGGAGCTGTTTTTT
CSARALSGNTGELFF
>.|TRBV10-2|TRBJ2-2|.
TGCGCCAGCGGGGCCCAGGGGACCGGGGAGCTGTTTTTT
CASGAQGTGELFF
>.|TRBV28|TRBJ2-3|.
TGTGCCAGCGGGAACGGGGACTCAGATACGCAGTATTTT
CASGNGDSDTQYF
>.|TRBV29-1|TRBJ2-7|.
TGCAGCGTGGCGGGTCGGGCGGCCTACGAGCAGTACTTC
CSVAGRAAYEQYF
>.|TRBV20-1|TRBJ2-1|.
TGCAGTGCAACGCGGGACGGGAGTAGTGTCTTC
CSATRDGSSVF
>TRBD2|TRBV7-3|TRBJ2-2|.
TGTGCCAGCAGCTTGAGCGGGAGGGAGACCGGGGAGCTGTTTTTT
CASSLSGRETGELFF
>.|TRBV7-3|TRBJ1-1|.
TGTGCCAGCAGCCTAAGTGGGGGAGACACTGAAGCTTTCTTT
CASSLSGGDTEAFF
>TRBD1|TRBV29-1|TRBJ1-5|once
TGCAGCGTCCAAGGGACGACAGGGGGCTCAGGTCAGCCCCAGCATTTT
CSVQGTTGGSGQPQHF
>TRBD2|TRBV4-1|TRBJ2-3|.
TGCGCCAGCAGCCAAGGGGGGACTAGCGGTGCAGATACGCAGTATTTT
CASSQGGTSGADTQYF
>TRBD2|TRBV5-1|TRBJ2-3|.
TGCGCCAGCAGCTTGGGACTAGCGGGAGGAGATACGCAGTATTTT
CASSLGLAGGDTQYF
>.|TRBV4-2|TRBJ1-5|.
TGTGCCAGCAGCCAAGATCGGTACTACAATCAGCCCCAGCATTTT
CASSQDRYYNQPQHF